This T cell receptor (beta chain) was recorded in a study of cytomegalovirus exposure and HLA in healthy donors. PCR employed 60 Vbeta and 13 Jbeta primers. Measured with immunoSEQ multiplex PCR; TCRdb has only the in-frame clones, and not every one. The sample carries around 50,000 clones, around three quarters recorded once. This CDR3 comprises 13 residues. V lost 3 bases to trimming and J lost 4 bases; unmatched junction nucleotides: 3. CDR1 and CDR2 (germline): LNHDA, SQIVND (reference sequence). This receptor was identified in a man aged 25-40 years in good health and CMV-seropositive. The chain carries TRBV19 and TRBJ2-7; 7 bases fit TRBD1. The sequenced material came from PBMCs. The CDR3 loop is CASSIRTGYEQYF. In DNA form, the CDR3 reads TGTGCCAGTAGTATTAGGACAGGTTACGAGCAGTACTTC.